Many counts were recorded for the clone carrying this T cell receptor (beta chain). Its specificity is not known. The germline CDR1 and CDR2 sequences are SGHRS and YFSETQ. There are 16 residues in the CDR3. V dropped 6 bases and J dropped 0 bases, with 18 bases sitting between them. The entry originates in a study of neurological immune-mediated disorders. The time point here: longitudinal time-point 3. Unsorted libraries were generated from 2 million PBMCs held at -80 degrees C. General study findings and limits: It was HTLV-1-associated myelopathy that showed the most TCR clonal expansion, while multiple sclerosis showed the least, falling below healthy controls. CDR3 amino acid sequences found in expanded clones were never shared across subjects, suggesting private repertoires in all groups.

5'RACE generated cDNA with 10-nucleotide random UMIs. One entry per CDR3 protein results from TCRdb running MiXCR on the 5' RACE reads. The sample contains about 53,000 distinct CDR3 sequences, more than 7% of which appear only once. The TCR originated in a woman aged 40 to 50 in good health. Sequenced: PBMCs. J is TRBJ1-1 and V is TRBV5-1; D gene unclear. The CDR3 DNA reads TGCGCCAGCACCCCCTCCGGTCCGCCGTTGAACACTGAAGCTTTCTTT. Amino acid sequence: CASTPSGPPLNTEAFF.